This T cell receptor (beta chain) was captured by sequencing in a study of shared clonotypes between healthy human individuals. Repertoires were generated with immunoSEQ multiplex PCR, while TCRdb's copy carries only in-frame clones and drops some. Among 2 million to 2.5 million clones listed, over 85% were seen once. The ends lost 3 bases at V and 6 bases at J; junction bases unmatched: 4. This CDR3 comprises 14 residues. CDR1 and CDR2 from the germline V gene are MNHEY and SVGAGI. V usage is TRBV6-5 and J usage is TRBJ2-4; 8 bases fit TRBD1. The source is a man between 18 and 35 years old in good health. Some clones in this sample may be carry-over from other donors' samples. Sequenced: naive CD4+ T cells from PBMCs. Subset indicated: CD45RA+ positively selected. CDR3 sequence reads: CASSYGQGANIQYF. The CDR3 nucleotides are TGTGCCAGCAGTTATGGGCAGGGGGCAAACATTCAGTACTTC.